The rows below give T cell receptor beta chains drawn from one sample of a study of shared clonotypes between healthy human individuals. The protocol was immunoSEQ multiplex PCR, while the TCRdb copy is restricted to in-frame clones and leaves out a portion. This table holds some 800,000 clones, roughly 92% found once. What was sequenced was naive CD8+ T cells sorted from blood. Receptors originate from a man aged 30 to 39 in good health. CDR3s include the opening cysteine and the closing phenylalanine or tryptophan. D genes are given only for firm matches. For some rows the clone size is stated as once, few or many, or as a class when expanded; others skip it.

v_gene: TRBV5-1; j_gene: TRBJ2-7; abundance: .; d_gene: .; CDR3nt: TGCGCCAGCAGCCCGCGGGCAGGGACCTCTCTGAACGAGCAGTACTTC; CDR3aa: CASSPRAGTSLNEQYF
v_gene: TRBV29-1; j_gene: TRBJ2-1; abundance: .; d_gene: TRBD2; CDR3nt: TGCAGCGTTGATGGGCTAGCGGGAGCGGGCTACAATGAGCAGTTCTTC; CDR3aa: CSVDGLAGAGYNEQFF
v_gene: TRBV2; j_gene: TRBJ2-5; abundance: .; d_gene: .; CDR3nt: TGTGCCAGCAGTGAAACCGAGTTCCAGTACTTC; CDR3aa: CASSETEFQYF
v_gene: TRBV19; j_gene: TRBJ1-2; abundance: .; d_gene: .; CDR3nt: TGTGCCAGTAGTCCCGCCCCGGGGGTCTTTAACTATGGCTACACCTTC; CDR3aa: CASSPAPGVFNYGYTF
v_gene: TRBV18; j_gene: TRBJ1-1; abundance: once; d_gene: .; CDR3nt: TGTGCCAGCTCGCCCCCCAGTGGGGGCACTGAAGCTTTCTTT; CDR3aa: CASSPPSGGTEAFF
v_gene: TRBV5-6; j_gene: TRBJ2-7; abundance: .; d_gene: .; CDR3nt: TGTGCCAGCAGCCCCCTAAGTGGCTCCTACGAGCAGTACTTC; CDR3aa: CASSPLSGSYEQYF
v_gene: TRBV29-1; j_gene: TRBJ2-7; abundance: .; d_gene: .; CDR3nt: TGCAGCGTCGCTGCCTCCTCTGGGTACGAGCAGTACTTC; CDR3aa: CSVAASSGYEQYF
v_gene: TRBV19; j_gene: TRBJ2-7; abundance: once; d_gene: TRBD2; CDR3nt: TGTGCCAGTAGTATCCTAGCGGGAGGAGTCTACGAGCAGTACTTC; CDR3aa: CASSILAGGVYEQYF
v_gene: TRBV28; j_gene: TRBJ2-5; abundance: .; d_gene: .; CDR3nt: TGTGCCAGCAGTTTAGACTCCTTCGTAGAGACCCAGTACTTC; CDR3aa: CASSLDSFVETQYF
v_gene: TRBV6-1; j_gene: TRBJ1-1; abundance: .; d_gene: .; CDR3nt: TGTGCCAGCTGCCCCTTACAGATGGTGGGCACTGAAGCTTTCTTT; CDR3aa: CASCPLQMVGTEAFF
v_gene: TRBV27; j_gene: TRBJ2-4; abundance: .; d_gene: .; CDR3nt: TGTGCCAGCAGTTTATTCGGGATAAGGGACATTCAGTACTTC; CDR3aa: CASSLFGIRDIQYF
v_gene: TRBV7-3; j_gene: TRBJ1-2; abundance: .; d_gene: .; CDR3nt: TGTGCCAGCAGCTTACTAGGGGCGGATGGCTACACCTTC; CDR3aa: CASSLLGADGYTF
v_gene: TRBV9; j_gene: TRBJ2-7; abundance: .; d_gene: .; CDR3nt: TGTGCCAGCAGCCCTACGAGCTCCTACGAGCAGTACTTC; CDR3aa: CASSPTSSYEQYF
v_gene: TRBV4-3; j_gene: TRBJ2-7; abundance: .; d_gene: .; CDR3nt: TGCGCCAGCAGCCCGCATCTGGGGGGGGGCGCCTACGAGCAGTACTTC; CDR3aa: CASSPHLGGGAYEQYF
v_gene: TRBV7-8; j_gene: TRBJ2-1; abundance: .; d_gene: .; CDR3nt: TGTGCCAGCAGCTTAAGATTGAAGGACAATGAGCAGTTCTTC; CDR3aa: CASSLRLKDNEQFF
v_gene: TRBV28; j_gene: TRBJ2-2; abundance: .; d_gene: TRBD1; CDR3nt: TGTGCCAGCACCGGGGACAGGGGGCCGGTGTCCGGGGAGCTGTTTTTT; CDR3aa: CASTGDRGPVSGELFF
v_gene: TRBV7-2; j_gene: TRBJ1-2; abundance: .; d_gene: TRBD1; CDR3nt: TGTGCCAGCGCTGGGACAGGGGGGAGGAACTATGGCTACACCTTC; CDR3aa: CASAGTGGRNYGYTF
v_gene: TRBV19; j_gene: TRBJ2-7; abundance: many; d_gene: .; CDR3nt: TGTGCCAGTAGTAGCGAGAACTCCTACGAGCAGTACTTC; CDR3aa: CASSSENSYEQYF
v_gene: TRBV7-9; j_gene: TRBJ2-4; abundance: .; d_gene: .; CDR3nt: TGTGCCAGCAGCGCCGGGCCCGAAAACATTCAGTACTTC; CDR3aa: CASSAGPENIQYF
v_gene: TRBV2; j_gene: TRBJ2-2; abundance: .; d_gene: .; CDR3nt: TGTGCCAGCAGTGAAGCGTTAAATATCGGGGAGCTGTTTTTT; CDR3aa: CASSEALNIGELFF
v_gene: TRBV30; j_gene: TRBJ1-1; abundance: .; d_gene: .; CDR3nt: TGTGCCTGGGGGGACGGATTAAAACGTGCTGAAGCTTTCTTT; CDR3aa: CAWGDGLKRAEAFF
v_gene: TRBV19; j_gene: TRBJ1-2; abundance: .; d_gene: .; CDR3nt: TGTGCCAGGAAAGGAGGGGTTCGCCTTCGGGGCTACACCTTC; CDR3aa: CARKGGVRLRGYTF
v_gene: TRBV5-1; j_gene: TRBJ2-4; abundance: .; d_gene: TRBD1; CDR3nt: TGCGCCAGCAGCTTGGGACAGGGATACAAAAACATTCAGTACTTC; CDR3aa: CASSLGQGYKNIQYF
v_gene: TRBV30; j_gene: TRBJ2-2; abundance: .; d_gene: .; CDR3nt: TGTGCCTGGAGTGTAAGACCCGGGGAGCTGTTTTTT; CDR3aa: CAWSVRPGELFF